Sequencing of this T cell receptor (beta chain) was carried out in a study of cytomegalovirus exposure and HLA in healthy donors (dated by TCRdb to the late 2010s). In terms of the full investigation: According to an earlier analysis of 587 of the donors, some 180 million T cells yielded roughly 110 million unique TCR beta sequences and approximately 300 Gb of sequence data. The aim of the study was to test whether cataloging public T cell receptors could identify signatures of past pathogen exposure. A later genetic analysis took genome-wide SNP genotypes for about 60% of the roughly 670 donors and used that subset as a discovery cohort. Donor age, sex, ethnicity and CMV serostatus were compiled alongside the repertoire data. Because of strong linkage in the cohort, roughly five DR-DQ haplotypes were treated as single units for association and clustering. To decide whether each TCR beta V gene segment behaved as functional or pseudogenic, an earlier analysis of approximately 600 of the donors relied on high-throughput TCR beta sequencing. The study profiled the T cell repertoires of under 700 subjects by immunosequencing and related them to cytomegalovirus serostatus. Every discovery cohort repertoire had been produced on one sequencing platform. Of the approximately 370 genotyped donors, 65% to 90% were placed in the genetic ancestry cluster associated with self-reported Caucasian donors. Typing coverage varied by locus: about 620-630 donors for A, B, C, DRB1 and DQB1; approximately 500 for DQA1; 606 for DPA1; 450 to 480 for DPB1. An early release covering roughly 640 HLA-typed donors comprised about 290 gigabases of sequencing data and 85 million or so unique TCR sequences. Both class I and class II loci were covered by HLA typing, at four-digit resolution. Rather than drawing on any new phenotypic data, the later analysis identified candidate immune exposures from TCR beta sequences and the way those sequences occurred across donors. Among about 410 genotyped donors of the cohort, an average of about 220,000 unique TCR beta nucleotide sequences was sequenced per donor, of which about 18% were non-productive. High-throughput TCR immunosequencing, statistical association of individual TCRs with disease status, and machine learning were combined to predict cytomegalovirus infection status. To study patterns of TCR occurrence, a later analysis re-analyzed previously published TCR beta repertoires from 666 donors and added high-resolution HLA genotyping. In addition to the first cohort of several hundred subjects, a separate validation cohort of approximately 130 different subjects was used.

In total, more than 500 healthy bone marrow donors made up the cohort. Cohort members were all nominally healthy when sampled, although unrecorded immune exposures were likely present. The donor was CMV seronegative and was included in the group of 352 seronegative cohort members. Every donor gave a peripheral blood sample, and the peripheral blood mononuclear cells from that sample were used for TCR beta sequencing. Genomic DNA extraction from the blood cell samples was performed with the Qiagen DNeasy Blood Extraction Kit. What the study reported, not specific to this receptor: HLA typing was unavailable for some donors at each locus, so association tests used only the typed subset. Linkage disequilibrium might explain the correlated functional status among segregating V segments, but an unknown experimental factor could not be excluded. In an earlier analysis of about 600 of the donors, most TCR beta V segments appeared in productive rearrangements about 90% or about 30% of the time, broadly matching IMGT annotations. The study listed 150 to 200 TCR beta chains as associated with cytomegalovirus. In a later analysis, HLA-associated TCR beta chains showed more clonal expansion and lower generation probabilities than non-associated chains that were equally common. Specific HLA alleles were associated with about 17,000 TCR beta sequences at a false discovery rate of 0.05 in a later analysis. In vitro tests confirmed that three of the cytomegalovirus-associated TCR beta chains recognize cytomegalovirus antigens. Because counts were too low, seventeen rarely observed V segments, including chromosome 9 orphons, were left out of the earlier analysis of a few hundred of the donors. The sequencing pipeline was judged likely to have produced a cluster of highly shared sequence variants as a technical artifact. The cohort was sequenced for TCR beta chains only, and without alpha or paired-chain data the features that could be detected were limited. When HLA alleles, especially DR and DQ, strongly co-occurred, attributing TCR associations to individual alleles was difficult. The classifier was reported to diagnose cytomegalovirus status with high specificity and sensitivity in both the original and validation cohorts. For the cohort, immune exposure information was limited to CMV serostatus. A later analysis found that TCR association rates varied across HLA loci, with DRB1 alleles showing the most associated TCRs and HLA-C alleles the fewest. A further reported finding was that TCR beta sequences accurately predicted the HLA-A and HLA-B alleles for most subjects in the first cohort. Most TCR sequences were observed very rarely across donors, whereas some public TCRs were present in many individuals. The presence/absence analyses assumed that sequencing depth was roughly uniform across donors, and that assumption may not be true. Some IMGT-functional V segments, including TRBV6-2 and TRBV6-3, could not be told apart with the 87-base-pair reads, so those segments were excluded. The authors suggested that the approach could potentially be extended to other disease states and immunological phenotypes. Compared with the 666-donor mean, donors in an Asian-associated ancestry cluster had fewer N-insertions in productive TCRs, according to a later genetic analysis. According to a later analysis, most CMV-associated TCR beta chains appeared to be HLA-restricted, and the HLA associations seemed to be driven largely by CMV exposure. In a later genetic analysis, a missense DCLRE1C variant was associated with V-gene and J-gene trimming of TCR beta chains, and the association was replicated in an independent cohort. Several of the top co-occurrence clusters appeared to be linked to parvovirus B19, influenza, CMV and Epstein-Barr virus, according to a later analysis.

Libraries were built with the immunoSEQ multiplex PCR assay. A mixture of 60 forward primers for TCR Vbeta segments and 13 reverse primers for TCR Jbeta segments was used in the multiplex PCR. Amplification of the CDR3 region of rearranged TCR beta genes was performed with a multiplex PCR assay on genomic DNA. The amplified TCR beta libraries were sequenced on the Illumina HiSeq System as 87-base-pair reads. In the original analysis: A later analysis counted some 74 million unique TCR beta chains across the 670 or so repertoires, and some 11 million of these chains were shared by at least two donors. To remove PCR and sequencing errors, raw reads were error-corrected and collapsed into unique sequences using a nearest-neighbor algorithm that merged closely related sequences. Alignment of CDR3 sequences to IMGT reference sequences was used to assign V, D and J gene segments. Each retained sequence needed at least a six-nucleotide match to both a V gene segment and a J gene segment. A rearrangement was called productive if the CDR3 had no stop codons and remained in frame with V and J, and every other rearrangement was called non-productive. Following IMGT convention, CDR3 was defined as the stretch from the second conserved V-encoded cysteine up to the conserved J-encoded phenylalanine. In an earlier analysis of approximately 590 of the donors, sequences lacking an unambiguous match to a single V gene segment were excluded. An earlier analysis of 587 of the donors classified V segments as functional when productive rearrangements were above 56.7% and as segregating when the standard deviation between donors was above 5%. A statistical classification framework was built to diagnose cytomegalovirus status from the catalog of TCR beta chain sequences. V and J gene assignment, in a later analysis, came from comparing TCR nucleotide sequences with IMGT/GENE-DB human TR gene sequences. A later analysis assigned CDR3 sequences and most-parsimonious VDJ recombination scenarios with the TCRdist pipeline. In a later analysis, each TCR beta chain was defined by its CDR3 amino acid sequence together with its V-gene family, and reads lacking a unique V-gene family were excluded. As a way to deal with suspected cross-contamination and a sequencing artifact, a later analysis dropped approximately 590 nucleotide sequences that were highly shared and had low generation probability. In a later analysis, a clonal expansion index was calculated for each public chain from normalized within-repertoire ranks of inferred template counts. Generation probabilities in a later analysis came from a VDJ recombination model fitted to out-of-frame rearrangements, and those results were checked against IGoR. Hypergeometric tests were used in a later analysis to score TCR-TCR, TCR-HLA and TCR-CMV co-occurrence, with a repertoire-size bias correction applied to the TCR pairs. In a later analysis, false discovery rates were estimated by permuting HLA or CMV assignments 20 times. In a later analysis, co-occurring TCRs were grouped using DBSCAN, and TCRdist sequence similarity was added for clustering within HLA-allele-positive subsets. Repertoires with fewer than 30,000 or more than 120,000 public chains, plus five repertoires with anomalous nucleotide sharing, were excluded from co-occurrence clustering. What TCRdb holds here is the immuneACCESS table cut down to in-frame rearrangements. Part of the clones is not present; checked against another copy, under half of the missing clones reflect an unresolved V gene, and the others are unexplained. V, J and clone size reflect that table, while D and trimming were determined from the DNA. For this sample the table gives some 160,000 clones, of which approximately 80% were detected only once. Under 2% of the sample goes to the ten largest clones.

Remarks on this clone: Its antigen remains unidentified. There are no base qualities to consult, and no much larger clone falls within one base.

CDR1 is given as SGHDT and CDR2 as YYEEEE, both from the germline V gene. The CDR3 holds 16 amino acids from the cysteine to the phenylalanine. The entry retains the CDR3 DNA only, 48 bases that are in frame from base 1. V is pruned by 0 bases and J by 3 bases, leaving 5 bases of the junction without a gene match. The sequence was obtained from a woman younger than 35 in good health and CMV-seronegative. The rearranged segments are TRBV5-6 and TRBJ1-2, with 10 bases aligning to TRBD1. The sample comprised PBMCs. The CDR3 region: CASSLVGQGKYYGYTF. The nucleotide sequence is given as TGTGCCAGCAGCTTGGTGGGACAGGGGAAATACTATGGCTACACCTTC.